Listed below are T cell receptor beta chains from one sample, sequenced in a study of cytomegalovirus exposure and HLA in healthy donors. Assay used: immunoSEQ multiplex PCR; TCRdb lists only in-frame clones, some missing. The profile shows 150,000 to 200,000 clones, 65% to 85% of them singletons. Sequenced: PBMCs. These receptors were obtained from a boy younger than 10 in good health and CMV-seronegative. Each CDR3 is given with its conserved first and last residue. A D gene is named only where the DNA matches it firmly. The listing skips clone size in some rows; elsewhere it reads once, few, many or a size class.

>TRBD1|.|15|TRBJ1-1|TRBV27
TGTGCCAGCAGTCCTGGGACAGGTTTTGGTACTGAAGCTTTCTTT
CASSPGTGFGTEAFF
>.|.|14|TRBJ1-1|TRBV29-1
TGCAGCGTTGGCACAGGAATTATGAACACTGAAGCTTTCTTT
CSVGTGIMNTEAFF
>TRBD1|.|17|TRBJ2-5|TRBV19
TGTGCCAGTAGTCCCCGAAATGGACAGGGGGCGGGAGAGACCCAGTACTTC
CASSPRNGQGAGETQYF
>.|.|13|TRBJ1-1|TRBV7-9
TGTGCCAGCAGCGCCAGACAGATAAACGAAGCTTTCTTT
CASSARQINEAFF
>.|.|13|TRBJ1-5|TRBV29-1
TGCAGCGTTGAACTCAGGGAGGGGCAGCCCCAGCATTTT
CSVELREGQPQHF
>.|few|14|TRBJ1-4|TRBV7-2
TGTGCCAGCAGCCCCCGTGGGGCAAATGAAAAACTGTTTTTT
CASSPRGANEKLFF
>.|.|14|TRBJ1-2|TRBV19
TGTGCCAGTAGTGAACTACCGACTAACTATGGCTACACCTTC
CASSELPTNYGYTF
>.|.|14|TRBJ2-3|TRBV7-2
TGTGCCAGCAGCTTTCCCGCGGTCTTAGAGACGCAGTATTTT
CASSFPAVLETQYF
>TRBD1|once|15|TRBJ1-6|TRBV6-5
TGTGCCAGCAGTTACCAGGGGGGTCGGAATTCACCCCTCCACTTT
CASSYQGGRNSPLHF
>.|.|19|TRBJ2-3|TRBV9
TGTGCCAGCAGCGCAGGATTAGCGGGCGGGGGCGCTAGCACAGATACGCAGTATTTT
CASSAGLAGGGASTDTQYF
>TRBD2|.|16|TRBJ2-5|TRBV7-2
TGTGCCAGCAGCTACCGGGGTAGCGGGGGCGGAGAGACCCAGTACTTC
CASSYRGSGGGETQYF
>TRBD1|.|16|TRBJ2-3|TRBV7-9
TGTGCCAGCAGCCCCAAGACAGGGGGCTGGGCAGATACGCAGTATTTT
CASSPKTGGWADTQYF
>TRBD2|.|16|TRBJ2-2|TRBV18
TGTGCCAGCTCACCAGCGGGGGTAGCGAACACCGGGGAGCTGTTTTTT
CASSPAGVANTGELFF
>.|.|14|TRBJ1-6|TRBV27
TGTGCCAGCAGTTTCAGGGTCCATAATTCACCCCTCCACTTT
CASSFRVHNSPLHF
>TRBD1|.|15|TRBJ1-2|TRBV27
TGTGCCAGCAGTTTATCAGTCGGGACAGGTTGGGGCTACACCTTC
CASSLSVGTGWGYTF
>.|.|14|TRBJ1-1|TRBV5-6
TGTGCCAGCAGCGTCTCCGGGACTGGCACTGAAGCTTTCTTT
CASSVSGTGTEAFF
>.|.|10|TRBJ2-2|TRBV29-1
TGCTATCGATCGGCCGGGGAGCTGTTTTTT
CYRSAGELFF
>.|.|14|TRBJ1-5|TRBV30
TGTGCCTGGAGTAGGAAAAGAGGTGGTCAGCCCCAGCATTTT
CAWSRKRGGQPQHF
>.|.|14|TRBJ1-5|TRBV12-5
TGTGCTAGTGGTTTGGTGGACTCGCTTCGGCCCCAGCATTTT
CASGLVDSLRPQHF
>TRBD1|.|16|TRBJ1-2|TRBV5-4
TGTGCCAGCAGCCCCGGACAGGGGGCGGCCTACTATGGCTACACCTTC
CASSPGQGAAYYGYTF